This TCR beta chain stems from a study of lymphopenia after photon versus proton radiotherapy. This clone was seen only once. Its cognate antigen is unknown. Some clones are missing from TCRdb's copy, which holds only in-frame ones; the method was immunoSEQ multiplex PCR. The sample includes about 26,000 clones, approximately 89% seen only once; the top ten take roughly 5.2%. With 1 base clipped from V and 0 bases from J, the junction kept 9 bases outside the gene matches. CDR3 length equals 20 residues. The germline CDR1 and CDR2 sequences are SGHRS and YFSETQ. Study-wide points: Post-nadir diversity loss with photons came from oligoclonal expansion, particularly CD8+ Temra cells.

The receptor was derived from a man between 25 and 39 years old with gastric cancer. This chain joins TRBV5-1 and TRBJ2-1; 14 bases match TRBD2. Sequenced material: peripheral blood, taken from a patient treated with photon-based radiotherapy. CDR3 in amino acids: CASSLIMTSGGVSSYNEQFF. The DNA for the CDR3 is TGCGCCAGCAGCTTGATTATGACTAGCGGGGGGGTTAGCTCCTACAATGAGCAGTTCTTC.